These 8 T cell receptor beta chains were all obtained from the same sample, sequenced in a study of early T cells in non-severe SARS-CoV-2 infection. From the 5' RACE reads, TCRdb called clonotypes with MiXCR, one entry per CDR3 protein. The sample comprises about 69,000 distinct CDR3 sequences, about 10% of which are singletons, and under 7% rests with the top ten. The material sequenced was whole blood, taken at baseline. All receptors derive from an adult who was a healthcare worker with PCR-confirmed SARS-CoV-2 infection or an uninfected control (not recorded which).

The V and J genes are TRBV18 and TRBJ2-5; the D is unclear. Germline CDR1 reads KGHSH; CDR2 reads LQKENI. The CDR3 has 13 residues. V lost 6 bases to trimming and J lost 0 bases, with 8 bases between them. In DNA form, the CDR3 reads TGTGCCAGCTCGGTTGGAAACCAAGAGACCCAGTACTTC. Its protein product is CASSVGNQETQYF.

The chain employs TRBV7-2 and TRBJ2-7, with 7 bases that match TRBD2. Trimming cost V 3 bases and J 3 bases; bases outside gene matches: 11. The germline V gene encodes CDR1 SGHTA and CDR2 FQGNSA. The CDR3 length is 16 residues. The CDR3 coding sequence is TGTGCCAGCAGCTTCCCTCCGTGGGGGGGTGGCTACGAGCAGTACTTC. It translates to CASSFPPWGGGYEQYF.

This clonotype was counted ten times or more. The chain is built from TRBV7-2 and TRBJ1-5; the D gene is possibly TRBD1 (5 bases). The CDR3 covers 15 residues. From germline, CDR1 is SGHTA and CDR2 FQGNSA. V lost 5 bases, J lost 7 bases, and 18 bases lay in between. The CDR3 DNA follows: TGTGCCAGCAGCCTGGTCAGGGCTATTCCCCAGCCCCAGCATTTT. Translating it yields CASSLVRAIPQPQHF.

This clonotype has only a few counts. The chain carries TRBV24-1 and TRBJ2-7, with D unclear. The CDR3 spans 13 residues. Trimming cost V 2 bases and J 2 bases, with 6 bases left between them. Germline V lookup: CDR1 KGHDR, CDR2 SFDVKD. As DNA, the CDR3 is TGTGCCACCAGTGATTGCGACCCCTACGAGCAGTACTTC. Its translation: CATSDCDPYEQYF.

This sequence joins TRBV30 and TRBJ2-7; no reliable D call. The V end was cut by 2 bases, the J end by 2 bases, with 4 bases between. The germline V gene has CDR1 GTSNPN and CDR2 SVGIG (reference sequence). This CDR3 spans 11 amino acids. CDR3: CAWSIAYEQYF. The CDR3, as DNA: TGTGCCTGGAGTATAGCCTACGAGCAGTACTTC.

This clonotype was seen a few times. The J gene is TRBJ2-7, the V gene TRBV20-1, with TRBD2 matching over 11 bases. The CDR3 is 14 amino acids. After removal of 6 bases from V and 1 base from J, the junction contained 5 bases not matched to a gene. Germline V gene data show CDR1 as DFQATT and CDR2 as SNEGSKA (reference sequence). This CDR3 is CSASLAGVSYEQYF. CDR3 sequence (DNA): TGCAGTGCGTCACTAGCGGGAGTATCCTACGAGCAGTACTTC.

Comments on this clonotype: At one boundary the junction diverges from the germline segment, which might be a read error. V usage is TRBV5-1 and J usage is TRBJ2-1, with 8 bases that match TRBD2. Germline CDR1 is SGHRS and CDR2 is YFSETQ. The CDR3 sequence is 13 residues long. Written as DNA, the CDR3 is TGCGCCAGCAGCTCGCTAGTAAGTAGCGGGGCCTCCTTC. Its translation: CASSSLVSSGASF. The variable domain in full, completed from reference TRBV5-1 and TRBJ2-1, reads KAGVTQTPRYLIKTRGQQVTLSCSPISGHRSVSWYQQTPGQGLQFLFEYFSETQRNKGNFPGRFSGRQFSNSRSEMNVSTLELGDSALYLCASSSLVSSGASFGPGTRLTVL.

This clonotype was counted ten times or more. The J gene is TRBJ2-7, the V gene TRBV7-8; TRBD1 matches at 9 bases. The V segment lost 3 bases and the J segment 1 base; nucleotides outside the gene matches: 4. Germline V lookup: CDR1 SGHVS, CDR2 FQNEAQ. The CDR3 extends over 15 amino acids. The CDR3 coding sequence is TGTGCCAGCAGCTTTGGGACAGGGAGGTCCTACGAGCAGTACTTC. Translating gives CASSFGTGRSYEQYF.